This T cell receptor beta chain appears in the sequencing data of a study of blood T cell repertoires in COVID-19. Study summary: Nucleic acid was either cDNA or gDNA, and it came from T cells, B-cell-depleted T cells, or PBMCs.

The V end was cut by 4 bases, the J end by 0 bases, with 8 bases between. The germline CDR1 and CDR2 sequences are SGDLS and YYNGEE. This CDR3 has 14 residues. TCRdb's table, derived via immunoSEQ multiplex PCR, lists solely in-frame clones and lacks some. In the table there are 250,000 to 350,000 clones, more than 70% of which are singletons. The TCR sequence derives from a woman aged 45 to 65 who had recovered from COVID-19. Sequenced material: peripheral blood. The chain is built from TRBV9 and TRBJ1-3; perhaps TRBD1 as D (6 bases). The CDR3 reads CASSKDSSGNTIYF. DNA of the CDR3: TGTGCCAGCAGCAAGGACAGCTCTGGAAACACCATATATTTT.